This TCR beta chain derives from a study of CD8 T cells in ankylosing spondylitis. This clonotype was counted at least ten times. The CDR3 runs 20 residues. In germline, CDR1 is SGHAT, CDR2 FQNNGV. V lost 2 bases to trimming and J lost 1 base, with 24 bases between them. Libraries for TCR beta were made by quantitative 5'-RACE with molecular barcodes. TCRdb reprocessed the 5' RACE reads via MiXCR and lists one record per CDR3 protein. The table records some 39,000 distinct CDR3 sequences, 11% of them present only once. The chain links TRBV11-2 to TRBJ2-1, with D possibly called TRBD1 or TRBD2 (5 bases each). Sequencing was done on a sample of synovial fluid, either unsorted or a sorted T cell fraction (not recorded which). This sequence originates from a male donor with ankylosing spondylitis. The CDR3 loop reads CASSLTRDRSLTGSYNEQFF. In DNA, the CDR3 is TGTGCCAGCAGCTTAACCCGGGACCGAAGCCTTACGGGGTCCTACAATGAGCAGTTCTTC. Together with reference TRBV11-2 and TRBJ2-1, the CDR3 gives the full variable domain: EAGVAQSPRYKIIEKRQSVAFWCNPISGHATLYWYQQILGQGPKLLIQFQNNGVVDDSQLPKDRFSAERLKGVDSTLKIQPAKLEDSAVYLCASSLTRDRSLTGSYNEQFFGPGTRLTVL.